This entry describes one TCR beta chain. Its antigen is as yet unknown. This CDR3 contains 17 residues. Germline CDR1 reads SGDLS; CDR2 reads YYNGEE. After removal of 0 bases from V and 6 bases from J, the junction contained 6 bases not matched to a gene. The PCR was carried out with 60 Vbeta primers and 13 Jbeta primers. Measured with immunoSEQ multiplex PCR; TCRdb has only the in-frame clones, and not every one. The sample holds tens of thousands of clones. These data originate in a study of cytomegalovirus exposure and HLA in healthy donors. Regarding the study as a whole: Later analysis identified around 15,000 TCR beta sequences associated with HLA alleles, using a false discovery rate threshold of 0.05. Within the data, a cluster of highly shared sequence variants was likely a sequencing artifact. 150 or so TCR beta chains were listed as cytomegalovirus-associated. In the analysis, some V segments, TRBV6-2 and TRBV6-3 included, were excluded as indistinguishable.

The chain links TRBV9 to TRBJ2-3; 14 positions match TRBD2. The clonotype originates from a woman aged 40 to 49 in good health and CMV-seronegative. Sample: PBMCs. Written as DNA, the CDR3 is TGTGCCAGCAGCGTAGGACTAGCGGGGGGGCACCGGGATACGCAGTATTTT. The encoded protein is CASSVGLAGGHRDTQYF.